This TCR beta chain was captured in a study of shared clonotypes between healthy human individuals. Study outcomes and limitations: A handful of donors had around 5.5% of their naive CD4 clonotypes in common.

V shed 4 bases and J 6 bases; nucleotides not matched to a gene: 6. CDR3 length equals 15 residues. In germline, CDR1 is SEHNR, CDR2 FQNEAQ (reference sequence). Some clones are missing from TCRdb's copy, which holds only in-frame ones; the method was immunoSEQ multiplex PCR. The data show about 2 million clones, over 85% seen once. As regards this clone: Its specificity is not known.

Cells designated naive CD8 were CD45RO-negative and were positively selected for CCR7, with terminally differentiated effector memory CD45RA+ cells excluded. The chain carries TRBV7-9 and TRBJ1-4; 9 positions agree with TRBD1. Sample: naive CD8+ T cells sorted from blood. The origin of this receptor is a man between 18 and 29 years old in good health. The CDR3 DNA follows: TGTGCCAGCAGCTCCACCGGGACAGGGCATGAAAAACTGTTTTTT. Protein product: CASSSTGTGHEKLFF.